The 5 T cell receptor beta chains listed next were all sequenced from one sample in a study of T cell responses to AZD1222 COVID-19 vaccine. Assay used: immunoSEQ multiplex PCR; TCRdb lists only in-frame clones, some missing. The sample carries 180,000 or so clones, around 90% recorded once. Sequencing used peripheral blood, obtained 28 days after the second AZD1222 dose. All receptors derive from an adult who received the AZD1222 COVID-19 vaccine.

The rearrangement uses TRBV7-6 and TRBJ2-5, with D hard to call. Trimming removed 1 base from V and 2 bases from J, with 11 bases in between. Per the germline V gene, CDR1 is SGHVS and CDR2 is FNYEAQ. This CDR3 spans 15 amino acids. The CDR3, as DNA: TGTGCCAGCAGCTTAGAGGGCTCTCCGCAAGAGACCCAGTACTTC. It encodes CASSLEGSPQETQYF.

This sequence joins TRBV29-1 and TRBJ2-1; a possible D gene is TRBD2 (7 bases). Germline CDR1 and CDR2: SQVTM and ANQGSEA. V was trimmed by 4 bases and J by 8 bases, leaving 15 bases between them. This CDR3 comprises 13 residues. The chain's CDR3 is CSVAPGGADEQFF. The CDR3 bases are TGCAGCGTTGCCCCTGGGGGGGCTGATGAGCAGTTCTTC.

The rearrangement uses TRBV27 and TRBJ1-4, with 7 bases identical to TRBD1. Per germline, CDR1 MNHEY and CDR2 SMNVEV (reference sequence). Germline trimming cut 6 bases from V and 8 bases from J; bases unmatched to any gene: 12. CDR3 length: 15 amino acids. In nucleotides, the CDR3 is TGTGCCAGCAGACCCAGGGGGGGGCTTGGCGAAAAACTGTTTTTT. It is translated as CASRPRGGLGEKLFF.

The J gene is TRBJ2-7, the V gene TRBV7-2; no definite D call. CDR3 size: 12 residues. Germline V gene lookup returns CDR1 SGHTA and CDR2 FQGNSA. Trimming removed 6 bases from V and 4 bases from J, with 10 bases in between. The CDR3 sequence: CASRLDLYEQYF. In nucleotides, the CDR3 is TGTGCCAGCAGGCTGGACCTTTACGAGCAGTACTTC.

The chain couples TRBV20-1 to TRBJ2-1; 8 positions match TRBD1. V gave up 3 bases and J gave up 4 bases; unmatched junction bases: 8. Looked up from germline, CDR1 is DFQATT and CDR2 is SNEGSKA (reference sequence). CDR3 length: 15 amino acids. The CDR3 loop reads CSASRPGTGYNEQFF. DNA for the CDR3: TGCAGTGCTAGTCGCCCCGGGACAGGATACAATGAGCAGTTCTTC.